The following is a T cell receptor (beta chain) sequence with its context. The CDR3 has 21 residues. The data were obtained in a study of cytomegalovirus exposure and HLA in healthy donors. The PCR contained 60 Vbeta and 13 Jbeta primers. The method was immunoSEQ multiplex PCR; TCRdb's version includes in-frame clones alone and lacks a portion of them. The table has some 60,000 clones, 85% seen once; the top ten hold around 10%. This clonotype originated in a female donor in good health and CMV-seronegative. This sequence joins TRBV21-1 and TRBJ1-1; TRBD1 is taken as the D call from the table, unchecked against the DNA. TRBV21-1 is assigned pseudogene status. Material for sequencing was PBMCs. The chain's CDR3 is CASSKGARRQEDKLVNTEAFF. The CDR3 nucleotides are TGTGCCAGCAGCAAAGGGGCTCGGCGCCAAGAGGACAAGCTAGTGAACACTGAAGCTTTCTTT.